One T cell receptor (beta chain) is described in this entry. The sequenced fragment ends 3 residues before the CDR3 boundary, so the rest is inferred from the germline J gene. These data belong to a study of T cells in women clearing cervical HPV infection. TCRdb's copy holds only in-frame clones and misses some; the assay was immunoSEQ multiplex PCR. Here the sample table reports about 24,000 clones. V lost 11 bases and J 2 bases, leaving 14 bases between the germline ends. Germline loops: CDR1 MGHDK, CDR2 SYGVNS. The CDR3 sequence is 13 residues long. This receptor was identified in a woman between 18 and 75 years old with a cervical HPV16 infection that either progressed to CIN3+ or cleared (not recorded which). Source material: blood buffy coat. The V and J genes are TRBV25-1 and TRBJ2-3; D is perhaps TRBD2 (5 bases). CDR3 bases read: TGTGCCTCCAGCGGAAGGCTCACAGATACG. The encoded protein is CASSGRLTDT. The full CDR3 protein reads CASSGRLTDTQYF.